What follows is one T cell receptor beta chain and its context. Its specificity is unknown. This sample stems from a study of T cell responses to AZD1222 COVID-19 vaccine. The study, taken as a whole, reports: Repertoires in all cases were sampled only once the peak T cell response had passed. Among the donors, most were white British and more were female, and clonal diversity was possibly underestimated.

J was trimmed by 2 bases and V by 3 bases; bases with no gene match: 7. In germline, CDR1 is LNHDA, CDR2 SQIVND (reference sequence). The length of the CDR3 is 16 residues. Clones were sequenced by immunoSEQ multiplex PCR, and TCRdb holds only the in-frame ones, with some missing. The sample records about 180,000 clones, 80% to 90% being singletons. Sample: peripheral blood, taken on day 0 of AZD1222 vaccination. This chain uses TRBV19 with TRBJ2-3; 8 nucleotides align to TRBD2. This TCR was sampled from an adult in good health. In DNA, the CDR3 is TGTGCCAGTAGTATTACGGCGGGGGGCACCACAGATACGCAGTATTTT. Translating it yields CASSITAGGTTDTQYF.